One sample yielded the 27 T cell receptor beta chains listed below, sequenced in a study of cytomegalovirus exposure and HLA in healthy donors. In the PCR, 60 Vbeta and 13 Jbeta primers were used. TCRdb's copy holds only in-frame clones and misses some; the assay was immunoSEQ multiplex PCR. The repertoire holds about 120,000 clones, with over 60% as singletons. The sequenced material came from PBMCs. The receptors stem from a woman in her thirties in good health and CMV-seronegative.

The V call is TRBV19, the J call TRBJ2-5; TRBD2 might be the D (5 bases). Germline V gives CDR1 LNHDA, CDR2 SQIVND (reference sequence). The CDR3 runs to 13 residues. The ends were cut back, 8 bases at V and 5 bases at J, with 15 bases in the middle. The CDR3 is CASSRGKVETQYF. The CDR3 coding sequence is TGTGCCAGTTCTCGAGGGAAGGTGGAGACCCAGTACTTC.

The chain joins TRBV5-6 to TRBJ2-7, with 13 bases matching TRBD2. This CDR3 is 16 amino acids long. Per the germline V gene, CDR1 is SGHDT and CDR2 is YYEEEE. The J segment lost 4 bases and the V segment lost 3 bases, leaving 7 bases of the junction unmatched. Here the CDR3 DNA reads TGTGCCAGCAGCTGGATGGGACTAGCGGGGCAATACGAGCAGTACTTC. Residues: CASSWMGLAGQYEQYF.

The gene calls are TRBV7-2 and TRBJ2-5; D may be TRBD2 (6 bases). The V and J ends lost 2 bases and 4 bases respectively, with 11 bases between them. There are 14 residues in the CDR3. Per the germline V gene, CDR1 is SGHTA and CDR2 is FQGNSA. CDR3 coding DNA: TGTGCCAGCAGCTTACTGGCGGGGAGAGAGACCCAGTACTTC. Amino acids: CASSLLAGRETQYF.

V usage is TRBV7-9 and J usage is TRBJ2-7; 7 nucleotides line up with TRBD2. The germline CDR1 and CDR2 sequences are SEHNR and FQNEAQ (reference sequence). The CDR3 spans 16 residues. V trimming: 5 bases; J trimming: 3 bases; junction bases outside the gene matches: 13. The CDR3 coding sequence is TGTGCCAGCAGCCTCGGGGAGGGAGGTCTTTACTACGAGCAGTACTTC. Its translation is CASSLGEGGLYYEQYF.

J is TRBJ2-2 and V is TRBV5-4; TRBD1 matches 8 bases. V gave up 2 bases and J gave up 7 bases; unmatched junction bases: 10. This CDR3 is built from 16 residues. Germline V lookup: CDR1 SGHNT, CDR2 YYREEE (reference sequence). The CDR3 DNA is TGTGCCAGCAGCTTATCCACAGGGGGTAGACTCGGGGAGCTGTTTTTT. Translation: CASSLSTGGRLGELFF.

Only a few counts were recorded for this clone. The rearrangement links TRBV6-1 to TRBJ1-6; D is uncertain. Germline lookup yields CDR1 MNHNS and CDR2 SASEGT. This CDR3 has 20 amino acids. V lost 4 bases, J lost 3 bases, and 25 bases lay in between. The CDR3 DNA reads TGTGCCAGCAGTGCCGGGTCCGTTTCGGGGTTGTTACTCTATAATTCACCCCTCCACTTT. This translates into CASSAGSVSGLLLYNSPLHF.

The genes are TRBV7-2 and TRBJ1-2, with D possibly being TRBD1 (6 bases). Germline assignment: CDR1 SGHTA and CDR2 FQGNSA. This CDR3 is 15 amino acids long. Trimming cost V 5 bases and J 2 bases, with 15 bases left between them. In DNA, the CDR3 is TGTGCCAGCAGCCCGACCAGAACAGGGAACTATGGCTACACCTTC. Its translation is CASSPTRTGNYGYTF.

This clone appeared once. The rearrangement joins TRBV4-3 to TRBJ1-5; D is unclear. With 0 bases removed from V and 0 bases from J, the gap between germline ends came to 9 bases. CDR3 length: 16 residues. In germline, CDR1 is LGHNA, CDR2 YSLEER. CDR3 region: CASSQERMVSNQPQHF. CDR3 bases: TGCGCCAGCAGCCAAGAGAGGATGGTTAGCAATCAGCCCCAGCATTTT.

V usage is TRBV9 and J usage is TRBJ2-7, with 10 bases lining up with TRBD1. The CDR3 is 15 amino acids. Germline trimming cut 4 bases from V and 1 base from J; bases unmatched to any gene: 5. CDR1 and CDR2 (germline): SGDLS, YYNGEE. CDR3 nucleotide sequence: TGTGCCAGCAGCTCCCGGGACAGGGGTTCCTACGAGCAGTACTTC. Residues: CASSSRDRGSYEQYF.

The genes are TRBV28 and TRBJ1-2, with D possibly TRBD1 on 6 matching bases. The CDR3 runs 16 residues. V dropped 0 bases and J dropped 4 bases, with 15 bases sitting between them. Germline CDR1 is MDHEN and CDR2 is SYDVKM. DNA for the CDR3: TGTGCCAGCAGTTTATGGTCCCCACAGGGCAGCTATGGCTACACCTTC. This sequence encodes CASSLWSPQGSYGYTF.

As for this clone: A read error may account for a junction end that differs from germline. The sample carries other DNA sequences with the same CDR3. The chain employs TRBV7-2 and TRBJ2-7; D is uncertain. CDR3 length: 11 amino acids. Germline V lookup: CDR1 SGHTA, CDR2 FQGNSA. This CDR3 is CASSNRYEQYF. The CDR3, as DNA: TGTGCTAGCAGCAATCGGTACGAGCAGTACTTC.

CDR3 in amino acids: CASSPTLGPNQPQHF. CDR3 in DNA: TGTGCCAGCAGCCCAACCTTGGGCCCTAATCAGCCCCAGCATTTT. V usage is TRBV7-2 and J usage is TRBJ1-5; D unclear. The CDR3 has 15 residues. CDR1 and CDR2 (germline): SGHTA, FQGNSA. V was clipped by 5 bases and J by 4 bases, with 15 bases between them.

This chain joins TRBV7-2 and TRBJ2-5; unclear D gene. This CDR3 region has 12 residues. Trimming shortened V by 1 base and J by 11 bases, and 11 bases separated the two germline ends. CDR1 is SGHTA, CDR2 FQGNSA, per germline. The CDR3 DNA sequence: TGTGCCAGCAGCTTAGAACAGTCGTCTCAGTACTTC. This codes for CASSLEQSSQYF. Full variable domain (outside the CDR3, taken from reference TRBV7-2 and TRBJ2-5): GAGVSQSPSNKVTEKGKDVELRCDPISGHTALYWYRQSLGQGLEFLIYFQGNSAPDKSGLPSDRFSAERTGGSVSTLTIQRTQQEDSAVYLCASSLEQSSQYFGPGTRLLVL.

This chain uses TRBV4-3 with TRBJ1-2, with TRBD1 identical over 7 bases. The trim removed 2 bases at V and 0 bases at J, leaving 6 bases unmatched. This CDR3 contains 16 residues. Germline CDR1 LGHNA, CDR2 YSLEER. CDR3 in amino acids: CASSQNSGQANYGYTF. The CDR3 nucleotides are TGCGCCAGCAGCCAAAACTCTGGACAGGCTAACTATGGCTACACCTTC.

The chain employs TRBV5-4 and TRBJ1-4; tentative D call: TRBD1 (5 bases). The CDR3 is 12 residues long. The V gene lost 5 bases and the J gene lost 13 bases, with 15 bases spanning the gap. Germline loops: CDR1 SGHNT, CDR2 YYREEE (reference sequence). CDR3 sequence: CASSFGGSGLFF. The CDR3, as DNA: TGTGCCAGCAGTTTCGGGGGATCCGGACTGTTTTTT.

This chain links TRBV7-9 with TRBJ2-7; D might be TRBD1 (6 bases). Germline CDR1 and CDR2: SEHNR and FQNEAQ (reference sequence). The CDR3 has 14 residues. Trimming removed 4 bases at V and 1 base at J, with 11 bases between. The CDR3 region has the DNA TGTGCCAGCAGCTCTCGGGACATTTCCTACGAGCAGTACTTC. It encodes CASSSRDISYEQYF. Full variable domain (rest looked up from reference TRBV7-9 and TRBJ2-7): DTGVSQNPRHKITKRGQNVTFRCDPISEHNRLYWYRQTLGQGPEFLTYFQNEAQLEKSRLLSDRFSAERPKGSFSTLEIQRTEQGDSAMYLCASSSRDISYEQYFGPGTRLTVT.

This sequence joins TRBV30 and TRBJ2-2; D not certain. The V and J ends lost 4 bases and 5 bases respectively, with 5 bases between them. This CDR3 spans 11 amino acids. Per germline, CDR1 GTSNPN and CDR2 SVGIG (reference sequence). Here the CDR3 reads CAWTSTGELFF. CDR3 nucleotide sequence: TGTGCCTGGACGTCTACCGGGGAGCTGTTTTTT.

V is TRBV28 and J is TRBJ2-5; D not resolved. V was pared by 3 bases and J by 1 base, with 9 bases between. The germline CDR1 and CDR2 sequences are MDHEN and SYDVKM. CDR3 size: 14 residues. CDR3 amino acids: CASSFRRGQETQYF. The DNA for the CDR3 is TGTGCCAGCAGTTTCCGACGCGGCCAAGAGACCCAGTACTTC.

This clone turned up a few times. V is TRBV28 and J is TRBJ1-3; 7 bases line up with TRBD1. Germline CDR1 reads MDHEN; CDR2 reads SYDVKM. Trimming took 5 bases from V and 8 from J; bases not matched to a gene: 15. CDR3 length: 16 residues. The CDR3 spells CASSRNLRQGGHTIYF. In DNA, the CDR3 is TGTGCCAGCAGTAGGAACTTACGACAGGGAGGACACACCATATATTTT.

The genes are TRBV4-3 and TRBJ2-2; TRBD2 is a possible D gene (5 bases). The ends were cut back, 0 bases at V and 5 bases at J, with 13 bases in the middle. The CDR3 is made up of 16 amino acids. Germline assignment: CDR1 LGHNA and CDR2 YSLEER. CDR3 sequence reads: CASSQEAVERTGELFF. The CDR3 DNA follows: TGCGCCAGCAGCCAAGAAGCGGTCGAACGAACCGGGGAGCTGTTTTTT.

CDR3 DNA sequence: TGTGCCTGGAGTGTAGTCGAGGGTGGCTACACCTTC. Protein sequence: CAWSVVEGGYTF. The rearrangement joins TRBV30 to TRBJ1-2; D is unresolved. The CDR3 length is 12 residues. V was pared by 0 bases and J by 7 bases, with 9 bases between. Germline V gene lookup returns CDR1 GTSNPN and CDR2 SVGIG (reference sequence).

The chain joins TRBV6-1 to TRBJ1-5; TRBD1 matches at 9 bases. This CDR3 spans 17 amino acids. The trim removed 0 bases at V and 7 bases at J, leaving 10 bases unmatched. Germline CDR1 MNHNS, CDR2 SASEGT. Written as DNA, the CDR3 is TGTGCCAGCAGTGAAGCGGTGGGACAGGGATTCCGACAGCCCCAGCATTTT. It codes for CASSEAVGQGFRQPQHF.

The chain uses TRBV6-5 and TRBJ1-1, with D unresolved. The CDR3 consists of 11 residues. Trimming shortened V by 1 base and J by 10 bases, and 7 bases separated the two germline ends. In germline, CDR1 is MNHEY, CDR2 SVGAGI. The CDR3: CASSYLGRAFF. In nucleotides, the CDR3 is TGTGCCAGCAGTTACTTAGGGAGAGCTTTCTTT.

This sequence joins TRBV5-1 and TRBJ2-5; 8 nucleotides align to TRBD1. The germline CDR1 and CDR2 sequences are SGHRS and YFSETQ. The CDR3 has 13 amino acids. J gave up 7 bases and V 5 bases, and 7 bases lay outside the gene matches. The CDR3 DNA follows: TGCGCCAGCAGATCCGGGACAGGAGGGACCCAGTACTTC. Its translation: CASRSGTGGTQYF.

The chain recombines TRBV28 with TRBJ1-1; 9 bases fit TRBD1. The V gene end was trimmed by 6 bases and the J gene end by 5 bases; junction bases not matched to a gene: 7. This CDR3 region has 14 residues. In germline, CDR1 is MDHEN, CDR2 SYDVKM. CDR3 loop: CASSLQGAQTEAFF. The CDR3 DNA sequence: TGTGCCAGCAGCTTACAGGGGGCGCAGACTGAAGCTTTCTTT.

The rearrangement joins TRBV5-1 to TRBJ2-2; D is unclear. The CDR3 runs 16 residues. In germline, CDR1 is SGHRS, CDR2 YFSETQ. The V end lost 0 bases, the J end lost 5 bases, and 14 bases lay between the germline ends. The CDR3 DNA sequence: TGCGCCAGCAGCTTGGTTCCGGCCGCAGGTACCGGGGAGCTGTTTTTT. This codes for CASSLVPAAGTGELFF.

This clone was detected only once. J is TRBJ2-5 and V is TRBV2, with D tentatively TRBD2 (6 bases). Trimming removed 0 bases at V and 1 base at J, with 15 bases between. The CDR3 loop spans 17 amino acids. Germline lookup yields CDR1 SNHLY and CDR2 FYNNEI. In nucleotides, the CDR3 is TGTGCCAGCAGTGAAGCGCGGAGACTAGATCCCCAAGAGACCCAGTACTTC. Protein: CASSEARRLDPQETQYF.